This TCR beta chain was recovered during a study of cytomegalovirus exposure and HLA in healthy donors (TCRdb year 2017). Regarding the complete study: An earlier analysis of some 500 of the donors reported 250 to 300 Gb of sequence data and around 110 million unique TCR beta sequences from about 179 million T cells. The study aimed to test whether cataloging public T cell receptors could reveal signatures of past pathogen exposure. Along with the approximately 700-subject first cohort, a separate validation cohort of around 120 different subjects was used. Using immunosequencing, the study profiled T cell repertoires from roughly 650 subjects and related those repertoires to cytomegalovirus serostatus. Roughly 290 gigabases of sequencing data and around 80 million unique TCR sequences made up an early release that covered 500 to 650 HLA-typed donors. To predict cytomegalovirus infection status, the study combined high-throughput TCR immunosequencing, statistical association of individual TCRs with disease status, and machine learning. In a later genetic analysis, genome-wide SNP genotypes for about three fifths of the 666 donors were used, and that subset was treated as a discovery cohort. The later analysis used no new phenotypic data to find candidate immune exposures, relying instead on TCR beta sequences and their occurrence across donors. To decide whether each TCR beta V gene segment behaved as functional or pseudogenic, an earlier analysis of fewer than 750 of the donors relied on high-throughput TCR beta sequencing. A later analysis re-examined previously published TCR beta repertoires from around 670 donors and added high-resolution HLA genotyping to investigate patterns of TCR occurrence. On average, roughly 200,000 unique TCR beta nucleotide sequences were sequenced per donor among 398 genotyped donors of the cohort, with 15% to 20% of those sequences being non-productive. Of the roughly 410 genotyped donors, approximately 81% were placed in the genetic ancestry cluster associated with self-reported Caucasian donors. HLA typing covered class I and class II loci at four-digit resolution. All discovery cohort repertoires had been generated using a single sequencing platform. Typing coverage varied by locus: about 620-640 donors for A, B, C, DRB1 and DQB1; approximately 500 for DQA1; about 590 for DPA1; roughly 450 for DPB1. Roughly 5 DR-DQ haplotypes were treated as single units for association and clustering because of strong linkage in the cohort. Donor age, sex, ethnicity and CMV serostatus were compiled together with the repertoire data.

The germline V gene gives CDR1 as SGHDT and CDR2 as YYEEEE. Trimming takes 3 bases off V and 9 bases off J; junction bases not matched to a gene: 14. From the cysteine up to the phenylalanine, the CDR3 has a length of 16 residues. This entry keeps only the CDR3 DNA: 48 bases, framed from base 1. What the research found in general, with its limitations: Linkage disequilibrium might explain the correlated functional status among segregating V segments, but an unknown experimental factor could not be excluded. A further reported finding was that TCR beta sequences accurately predicted the HLA-A and HLA-B alleles for most subjects in the first cohort. A later analysis found that TCR association rates varied across HLA loci, with DRB1 alleles showing the most associated TCRs and HLA-C alleles the fewest. Most CMV-associated TCR beta chains appeared to be HLA-restricted in a later analysis, and the HLA associations seemed to be driven largely by CMV exposure. In a later analysis, HLA-associated TCR beta chains were found to be more clonally expanded and to have lower generation probabilities than equally common non-associated chains. Because some donors lacked HLA typing at each locus, the association tests relied only on the typed subset. This cohort had only TCR beta chains sequenced, and the lack of alpha or paired-chain data limited which features could be detected. In vitro tests confirmed that a few of the cytomegalovirus-associated TCR beta chains recognize cytomegalovirus antigens. Specific HLA alleles were associated with around 18,000 TCR beta sequences at a false discovery rate of 0.05 in a later analysis. Roughly uniform sequencing depth across donors was assumed in presence/absence analyses, although this assumption may not hold. Compared with the approximately 600-donor mean, donors in an Asian-associated ancestry cluster had fewer N-insertions in productive TCRs, according to a later genetic analysis. When HLA alleles, especially DR and DQ, strongly co-occurred, TCR associations were difficult to assign to individual alleles. Immune exposure information for the cohort was limited to CMV serostatus. In a later genetic analysis, a missense DCLRE1C variant was associated with V-gene and J-gene trimming of TCR beta chains, and the association was replicated in an independent cohort. The classifier was reported to diagnose cytomegalovirus status with high specificity and sensitivity in both the original and validation cohorts. In an earlier analysis of several hundred of the donors, most TCR beta V segments were observed in productive rearrangements about 87% or about 30% of the time, broadly matching IMGT annotations. According to the authors, the approach could potentially be generalized to other disease states and immunological phenotypes. While some public TCRs were present in many individuals, most TCR sequences turned up only very rarely across donors. A group of highly shared sequence variants was considered likely to be a technical artifact of the sequencing pipeline. Several of the top co-occurrence clusters appeared to be linked to parvovirus B19, influenza, CMV and Epstein-Barr virus, according to a later analysis. Some IMGT-functional V segments, including TRBV6-2 and TRBV6-3, could not be told apart with the 87-base-pair reads, so those segments were excluded. The earlier analysis of around 600 of the donors excluded approximately 15 rarely observed V segments, including chromosome 9 orphons, because counts were too low. The study listed 164 TCR beta chains as associated with cytomegalovirus.

Library method: the immunoSEQ multiplex PCR assay. The multiplex PCR relied on a mix of 60 forward primers for TCR Vbeta segments and 13 reverse primers for TCR Jbeta segments. The CDR3 region of rearranged TCR beta genes was amplified from genomic DNA by a multiplex PCR assay. Amplified TCR beta libraries were sequenced as 87-base-pair reads on the Illumina HiSeq System. Per the source publication's procedure: In a later analysis, 77 million or so unique TCR beta chains were counted across the approximately 620 repertoires, and around 11 million of these chains were shared by at least two donors. Raw reads were error-corrected and collapsed into unique sequences with a nearest-neighbor algorithm that merged closely related sequences to remove PCR and sequencing errors. CDR3 sequences were aligned to IMGT reference sequences to assign V, D and J gene segments. For a sequence to be retained, a match of at least six nucleotides to both a V gene segment and a J gene segment was required. Rearrangements were classified as productive when the CDR3 lacked stop codons and remained in frame with V and J, and all other rearrangements were classified as non-productive. Following IMGT convention, CDR3 was defined as the stretch from the second conserved V-encoded cysteine to the conserved J-encoded phenylalanine. The earlier analysis of 587 of the donors excluded sequences that lacked an unambiguous match to a single V gene segment. An earlier analysis of under 750 of the donors called V segments functional above 56.7% productive rearrangements and segregating when the between-donor standard deviation exceeded 5%. A statistical classification framework was developed to diagnose cytomegalovirus status using the catalog of TCR beta chain sequences. In a later analysis, TCR nucleotide sequences were compared against IMGT/GENE-DB human TR gene sequences so that V and J genes could be assigned. In a later analysis, CDR3 sequences and most-parsimonious VDJ recombination scenarios were assigned using the TCRdist pipeline. A later analysis defined each TCR beta chain by its CDR3 amino acid sequence plus V-gene family, and excluded reads lacking a unique V-gene family. To address suspected cross-contamination and a sequencing artifact, a later analysis removed around 590 highly shared, low-generation-probability nucleotide sequences. In a later analysis, a clonal expansion index for each public chain was calculated from normalized within-repertoire ranks of inferred template counts. Generation probabilities in a later analysis came from a VDJ recombination model fitted to out-of-frame rearrangements, and those results were checked against IGoR. A later analysis scored TCR-TCR, TCR-HLA and TCR-CMV co-occurrence with hypergeometric tests, applying a repertoire-size bias correction to TCR pairs. In a later analysis, false discovery rates were estimated by permuting HLA or CMV assignments 20 times. In a later analysis, co-occurring TCRs were grouped using DBSCAN, and TCRdist sequence similarity was added for clustering within HLA-allele-positive subsets. Repertoires with fewer than 30,000 or more than 120,000 public chains were left out of co-occurrence clustering, as were a handful of repertoires with anomalous nucleotide sharing. TCRdb re-hosts the immuneACCESS table, in-frame sequences only. Its copies lack some clones; in the studies checked, an unresolved V gene accounts for under half of them, and the cause for the rest is not known. V and J calls and clone size are as listed in that table; D and trimming were resolved from the DNA. This sample has 95,000 to 150,000 clones in its table, and over 65% of those were observed once. The ten largest clones add up to approximately 2.5% of the sample.

In total, approximately 700 healthy bone marrow donors made up the cohort. All cohort members were sampled while nominally healthy, although unrecorded immune exposures were likely present. The donor tested CMV seropositive, placing the donor among the approximately 290 seropositive members of the cohort. Each donor provided a peripheral blood sample, and peripheral blood mononuclear cells were used for TCR beta sequencing. The Qiagen DNeasy Blood Extraction Kit was used to extract genomic DNA from the blood cell samples. Points on this clone: Its antigen is still unknown. Base-call qualities are not available, and no considerably larger clone is one nucleotide away.

The material sequenced was PBMCs. The TCR was taken from a woman between 40 and 55 years old in good health and CMV-seropositive. The rearrangement joined TRBV5-6 to TRBJ1-4; 7 junctional bases match TRBD1. In nucleotide form, the sequence is TGTGCCAGCAGCTCAGATCCTGGGACAGCGGCCAAAAAACTGTTTTTT. This encodes CASSSDPGTAAKKLFF.